This record covers a single TCR beta chain. The CDR3 runs 14 residues. Germline V gives CDR1 WSHSY, CDR2 SAAADI. The V segment lost 6 bases and the J segment 3 bases; nucleotides outside the gene matches: 8. Both 60 Vbeta primers and 13 Jbeta primers went into the PCR. Clones were sequenced by immunoSEQ multiplex PCR, and TCRdb holds only the in-frame ones, with some missing. The sample carries 100,000 to 150,000 clones, approximately 80% recorded once. The sample originates from a study of cytomegalovirus exposure and HLA in healthy donors. The chain is built from TRBV10-2 and TRBJ2-7; 7 bases align to TRBD1. The sample taken for sequencing was PBMCs. This sequence was found in a woman between 35 and 50 years old in good health and CMV-seronegative. The CDR3 spells CASSPGTAYYEQYF. CDR3 nucleotides: TGCGCCAGCAGCCCCGGGACAGCGTACTACGAGCAGTACTTC.